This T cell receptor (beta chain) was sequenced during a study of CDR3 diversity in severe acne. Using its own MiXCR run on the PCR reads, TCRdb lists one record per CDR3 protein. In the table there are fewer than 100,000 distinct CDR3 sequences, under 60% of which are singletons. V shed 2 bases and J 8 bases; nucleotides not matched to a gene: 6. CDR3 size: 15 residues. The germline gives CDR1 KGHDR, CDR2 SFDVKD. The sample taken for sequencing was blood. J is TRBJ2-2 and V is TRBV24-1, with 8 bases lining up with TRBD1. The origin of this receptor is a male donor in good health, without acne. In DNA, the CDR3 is TGTGCCACCAGTGATTATCTACAGGGGGGTGGGGAGCTGTTTTTT. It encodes CATSDYLQGGGELFF.